This TCR beta chain was captured in a study of PD-1 blockade in mismatch repair-deficient tumors. For the study at large: Patients had over ten mismatch repair-deficient cancer types and were previously treated and progressing.

The V gene's germline CDR1 is MNHEY and CDR2 SMNVEV (reference sequence). The CDR3 is made up of 15 amino acids. V lost 5 bases, J lost 1 base, and 14 bases lay in between. TCRs were sequenced from a few patients responding to pembrolizumab. Whole-study findings and limits: Rapid post-treatment expansion, then contraction, generally preceding radiologic response, marked tumor-resident clones.

Notes on this clone: Its target is unknown.

The data were produced by immunoSEQ multiplex PCR, yet TCRdb's version contains in-frame clones alone and is incomplete. This repertoire shows under 95,000 clones, roughly 80% found once; its top ten account for around 2.6%. The clonotype comes from an adult with mismatch repair-deficient cancer. Sequenced material: peripheral blood, taken 12 weeks after starting pembrolizumab. The chain combines TRBV27 with TRBJ2-5; the D gene is possibly TRBD1 (5 bases). CDR3 coding DNA: TGTGCCAGCAGTGCCCTTTCAGGGCCCCAAGAGACCCAGTACTTC. It codes for CASSALSGPQETQYF.